This TCR beta chain was recovered during a study of T-cell memory formation after mild COVID-19. Using its own MiXCR run on the 5' RACE reads, TCRdb lists one record per CDR3 protein. This sample yields roughly 240,000 distinct CDR3 sequences, of which less than 20% are seen a single time; around 2% belongs to the top ten. Germline V gene data show CDR1 as SGHRS and CDR2 as YFSETQ. The CDR3 covers 12 residues. The V gene lost 9 bases and the J gene lost 5 bases, with 12 bases spanning the gap. V usage is TRBV5-1 and J usage is TRBJ2-1; D is undetermined. Sequencing was done on a sample of PBMCs or a T cell subset sorted from them (not recorded which). This receptor was taken from an adult woman who had mild COVID-19 (a few samples of this study predate the infection). Cell type and time point are not known. CDR3 amino acids: CATTDQHNEQFF. The DNA of the CDR3 is TGCGCCACCACAGACCAACACAATGAGCAGTTCTTC.